The clone carrying this TCR beta chain was detected many times. Its target is unknown. One base away lies a much larger clone, so this may be a sequencing read error. Sample-barcoded 5' priming and a J-beta primer mix drove a second PCR of roughly 6 to 12 cycles. TCRdb recomputed calls from the 5' RACE reads with MiXCR, one row per CDR3 protein. The sample has around 280,000 distinct CDR3 sequences, 27% seen once. This record comes from a study of blood T cells in healthy people across ages. Each of the donors had around 10 milliliters of peripheral blood drawn into EDTA-treated Vacutainer tubes. This CDR3 is built from 15 residues. V lost 2 bases, J lost 6 bases, and 11 bases stayed unmatched. The germline V gene has CDR1 DFQATT and CDR2 SNEGSKA (reference sequence). Study-level points and caveats: Comparison with aged donors showed that long-lived donors had more naive CD4+ cells and higher diversity.

The chain couples TRBV20-1 to TRBJ2-7; 9 positions match TRBD2. The sequence was obtained from a woman aged 65 to 85 in good health. Material: blood. DNA for the CDR3: TGCAGTGCTAGACTGATCAGGACTAGCGCAGGCGAGCAGTACTTC. Translation gives CSARLIRTSAGEQYF.